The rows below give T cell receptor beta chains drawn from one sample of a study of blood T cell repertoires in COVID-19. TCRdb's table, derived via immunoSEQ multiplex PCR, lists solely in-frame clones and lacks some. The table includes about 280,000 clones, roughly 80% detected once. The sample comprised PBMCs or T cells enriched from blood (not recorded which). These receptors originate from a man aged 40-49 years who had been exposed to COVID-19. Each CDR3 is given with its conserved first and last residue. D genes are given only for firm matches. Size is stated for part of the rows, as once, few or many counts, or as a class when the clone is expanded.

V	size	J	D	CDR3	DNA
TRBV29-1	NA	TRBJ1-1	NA	CSVNQGGNTEAFF	TGCAGCGTTAATCAGGGTGGGAACACTGAAGCTTTCTTT
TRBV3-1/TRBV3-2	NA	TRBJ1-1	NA	CASSLRTGYTEAFF	TGTGCCAGCAGCCTCCGGACGGGGTACACTGAAGCTTTCTTT
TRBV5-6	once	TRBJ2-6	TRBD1	CASSLVARDSLSGANVLTF	TGTGCCAGCAGCTTGGTGGCCCGGGACAGCCTCTCTGGGGCCAACGTCCTGACTTTC
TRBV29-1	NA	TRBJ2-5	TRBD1	CSVTQGKETQYF	TGCAGCGTCACACAGGGGAAAGAGACCCAGTACTTC
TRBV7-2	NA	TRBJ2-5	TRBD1	CASSLGVGQGARETQYF	TGTGCCAGCAGCTTAGGGGTGGGCCAGGGGGCACGAGAGACCCAGTACTTC
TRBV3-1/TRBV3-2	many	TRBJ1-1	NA	CASSQGNREAFF	TGTGCCAGCAGCCAAGGGAACAGGGAAGCTTTCTTT
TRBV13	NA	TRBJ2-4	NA	CASSLQETKNIQYF	TGTGCCAGCAGCTTACAAGAGACCAAAAACATTCAGTACTTC
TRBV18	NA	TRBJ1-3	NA	CASSPSLRGGDTIYF	TGTGCCAGCTCACCATCCCTCCGAGGGGGTGACACCATATATTTT
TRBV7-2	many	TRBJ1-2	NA	CASSSGSGYGYTF	TGTGCCAGCAGCTCAGGGTCCGGCTATGGCTACACCTTC
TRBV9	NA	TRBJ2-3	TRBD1	CASSVVGTGADTQYF	TGTGCCAGCAGCGTAGTGGGGACAGGGGCTGATACGCAGTATTTT
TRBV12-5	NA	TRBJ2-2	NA	CASGFQIAGELFF	TGTGCTAGTGGTTTCCAAATAGCCGGGGAGCTGTTTTTT
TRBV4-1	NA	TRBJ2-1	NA	CASSQYTGSEQFF	TGCGCCAGCAGCCAATATACAGGGAGTGAGCAGTTCTTC
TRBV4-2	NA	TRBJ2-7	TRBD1	CASSPRQGAAYEQYF	TGTGCCAGCAGCCCTAGACAGGGGGCGGCCTACGAGCAGTACTTC
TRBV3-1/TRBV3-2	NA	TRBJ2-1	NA	CASSQFQANEQFF	TGTGCCAGCAGCCAGTTTCAGGCAAATGAGCAGTTCTTC
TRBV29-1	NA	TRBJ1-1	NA	CSVELRVLVAEAFF	TGCAGCGTCGAACTCAGGGTTTTAGTTGCTGAAGCTTTCTTT
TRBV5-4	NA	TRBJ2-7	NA	CASSALGREQYF	TGTGCCAGCAGCGCTCTAGGTCGCGAGCAGTACTTC
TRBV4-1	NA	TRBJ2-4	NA	CASSQGQSPTGNIQYF	TGCGCCAGCAGCCAAGGCCAATCCCCTACCGGAAACATTCAGTACTTC
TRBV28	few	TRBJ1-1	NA	CASSFRRNTEAFF	TGTGCCAGCAGTTTTCGGAGGAACACTGAAGCTTTCTTT
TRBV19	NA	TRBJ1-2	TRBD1	CASSMTGMAYGYTF	TGTGCCAGTAGTATGACAGGGATGGCCTATGGCTACACCTTC
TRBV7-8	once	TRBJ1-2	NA	CASSPIGGTNYGYTF	TGTGCCAGCAGCCCCATTGGGGGGACGAACTATGGCTACACCTTC
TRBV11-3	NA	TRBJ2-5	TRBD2	CASSFLTSGRARAETQYF	TGTGCCAGCAGCTTTTTAACTAGCGGGAGGGCAAGAGCAGAGACCCAGTACTTC
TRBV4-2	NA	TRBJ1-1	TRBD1	CASSREGQGGFTEAFF	TGTGCCAGCAGCCGAGAAGGACAGGGGGGGTTCACTGAAGCTTTCTTT
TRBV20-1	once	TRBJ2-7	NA	CSAGRVYEQYF	TGCAGTGCTGGCAGGGTGTACGAGCAGTACTTC
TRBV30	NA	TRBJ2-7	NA	CAWEPGQRGHEQYF	TGTGCCTGGGAGCCGGGCCAACGAGGGCACGAGCAGTACTTC
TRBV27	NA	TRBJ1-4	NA	CASSPWYSITTNEKLFF	TGTGCCAGCAGCCCCTGGTACAGTATCACAACTAATGAAAAACTGTTTTTT
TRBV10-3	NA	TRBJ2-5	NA	CAISESAKETQYF	TGTGCCATCAGTGAGTCAGCAAAAGAGACCCAGTACTTC
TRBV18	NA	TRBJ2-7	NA	CASSPGAREQYEQYF	TGTGCCAGCTCACCGGGGGCGCGGGAGCAGTACGAGCAGTACTTC
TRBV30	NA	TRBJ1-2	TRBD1	CAWIAEGAGGYTF	TGTGCCTGGATAGCGGAGGGGGCGGGTGGCTACACCTTC
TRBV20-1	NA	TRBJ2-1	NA	CSASDRRRLYNEQFF	TGCAGTGCTAGTGATAGGCGGAGACTCTACAATGAGCAGTTCTTC
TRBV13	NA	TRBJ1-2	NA	CASSLGQDYGYTF	TGTGCCAGCAGCTTGGGCCAGGACTATGGCTACACCTTC
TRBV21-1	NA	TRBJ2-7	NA	CASRQGAWGEQYF	TGTGCCAGCAGACAGGGGGCATGGGGCGAGCAGTACTTC
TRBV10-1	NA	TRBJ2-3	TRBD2	CASSGAGAPDTQYF	TGCGCCAGCAGTGGAGCGGGAGCCCCAGATACGCAGTATTTT
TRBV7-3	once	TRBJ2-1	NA	CASSLGAGINNEQFF	TGTGCCAGCAGCTTAGGGGCGGGAATAAACAATGAGCAGTTCTTC
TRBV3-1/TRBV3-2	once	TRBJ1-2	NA	CASSQDTSTGYTF	TGTGCCAGCAGCCAAGACACATCCACTGGCTACACCTTC
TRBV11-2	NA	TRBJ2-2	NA	CASSPPGPRELFF	TGTGCCAGCAGCCCTCCAGGGCCCCGGGAGCTGTTTTTT
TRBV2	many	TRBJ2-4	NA	CASLSGGGNIQYF	TGTGCCAGCCTTAGCGGAGGTGGAAACATTCAGTACTTC
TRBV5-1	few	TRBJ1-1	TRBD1	CASSLAPGGEAFF	TGCGCCAGCAGCTTGGCCCCAGGGGGTGAAGCTTTCTTT
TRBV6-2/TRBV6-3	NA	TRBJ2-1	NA	CASSYSPRTGEQFF	TGTGCCAGCAGTTATTCTCCTCGAACGGGGGAGCAGTTCTTC
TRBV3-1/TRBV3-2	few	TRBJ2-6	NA	CASSIGVRGSGANVLTF	TGTGCCAGCAGTATAGGGGTCCGTGGCTCTGGGGCCAACGTCCTGACTTTC
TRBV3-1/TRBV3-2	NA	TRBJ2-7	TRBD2	CASSQLTGTTSSYEQYF	TGTGCCAGCAGCCAATTAACCGGGACTACGAGCTCCTACGAGCAGTACTTC
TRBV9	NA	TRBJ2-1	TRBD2	CASSEEGLAPRDEQFF	TGTGCCAGCAGCGAGGAAGGACTAGCCCCCCGGGATGAGCAGTTCTTC
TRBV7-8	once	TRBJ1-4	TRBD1	CASSPNGQGTEKLFF	TGTGCCAGCAGCCCGAACGGACAGGGTACGGAAAAACTGTTTTTT
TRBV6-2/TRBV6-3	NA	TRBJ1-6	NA	CASSPADSSYNSPLHF	TGTGCCAGCAGCCCCGCGGACAGCTCCTATAATTCACCCCTCCACTTT
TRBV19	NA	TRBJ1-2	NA	CASSIDSYGYTF	TGTGCCAGTAGTATAGACAGCTATGGCTACACCTTC
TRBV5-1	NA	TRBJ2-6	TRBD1	CASTSAGTGGAYGANVLTF	TGCGCCAGCACATCGGCCGGGACAGGGGGCGCTTATGGGGCCAACGTCCTGACTTTC
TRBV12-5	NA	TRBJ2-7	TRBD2	CASGLTFGTARTSGAYEQYF	TGTGCTAGTGGTCTCACCTTCGGGACAGCTAGGACTAGCGGTGCCTACGAGCAGTACTTC
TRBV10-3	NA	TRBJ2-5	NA	CASGGDSQETQYF	TGTGCCTCGGGAGGGGACAGCCAAGAGACCCAGTACTTC
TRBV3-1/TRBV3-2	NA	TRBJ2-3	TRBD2	CASSQQLPRLARISDTQYF	TGTGCCAGCAGCCAACAACTTCCGAGACTAGCGAGAATATCAGATACGCAGTATTTT
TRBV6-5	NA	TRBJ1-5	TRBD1	CASSRQGEGNQPQHF	TGTGCCAGCAGTCGACAGGGTGAGGGCAATCAGCCCCAGCATTTT
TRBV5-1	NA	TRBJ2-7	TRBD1	CASTIGTGGYEQYF	TGCGCCAGCACGATTGGGACAGGGGGATACGAGCAGTACTTC
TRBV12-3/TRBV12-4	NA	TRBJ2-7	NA	CASRRGSYEQYF	TGTGCCAGCAGACGAGGATCCTACGAGCAGTACTTC
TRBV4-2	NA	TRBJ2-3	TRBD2	CASSQELAGGPDTQYF	TGTGCCAGCAGCCAAGAACTAGCGGGAGGGCCAGATACGCAGTATTTT
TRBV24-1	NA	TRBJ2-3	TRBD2	CATSDGLAGARADTQYF	TGTGCCACCAGTGATGGACTAGCGGGAGCCCGGGCAGATACGCAGTATTTT
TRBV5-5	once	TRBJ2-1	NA	CASSLAGALYNEQFF	TGTGCCAGCAGCTTGGCAGGGGCTCTCTACAATGAGCAGTTCTTC